The 9 T cell receptor beta chains presented below share a single source sample, sequenced in a study of immune evolution from preneoplasia to lung adenocarcinoma. This table comes from immunoSEQ multiplex PCR, and its TCRdb copy is limited to in-frame clones, with some not included. This sample carries roughly 21,000 clones, around 75% of them seen once, and the ten largest clones take 4.5% to 7%. The sequencing sample was made of FFPE invasive lung adenocarcinoma tissue. Every receptor here comes from a person in their sixties or seventies with lung adenocarcinoma.

This chain joins TRBV11-2 and TRBJ2-2; D ambiguous. Germline CDR1 and CDR2: SGHAT and FQNNGV. V was cut by 6 bases and J by 6 bases, with 8 bases left in between. The CDR3 runs 12 residues. The CDR3 reads CASRPQAGELFF. As DNA, the CDR3 is TGTGCCAGCAGGCCTCAGGCCGGGGAGCTGTTTTTT. Looking up the rest from reference TRBV11-2 and TRBJ2-2 gives the full variable domain: EAGVAQSPRYKIIEKRQSVAFWCNPISGHATLYWYQQILGQGPKLLIQFQNNGVVDDSQLPKDRFSAERLKGVDSTLKIQPAKLEDSAVYLCASRPQAGELFFGEGSRLTVL.

The V call is TRBV7-8, the J call TRBJ2-4, with 10 positions matching TRBD2. Germline loops: CDR1 SGHVS, CDR2 FQNEAQ. Unmatched junction bases numbered 6, after V lost 2 bases and J lost 8 bases. The CDR3 runs to 15 residues. CDR3 sequence reads: CASSLTPSGSYIQYF. Here the CDR3 DNA reads TGTGCCAGCAGCTTAACCCCTAGCGGGAGTTACATTCAGTACTTC. Full variable domain (rest looked up from reference TRBV7-8 and TRBJ2-4): GAGVSQSPRYKVAKRGQDVALRCDPISGHVSLFWYQQALGQGPEFLTYFQNEAQLDKSGLPSDRFFAERPEGSVSTLKIQRTQQEDSAVYLCASSLTPSGSYIQYFGAGTRLSVL.

This chain connects TRBV5-6 to TRBJ1-1, with D unclear. Germline V gene lookup returns CDR1 SGHDT and CDR2 YYEEEE. V dropped 1 base and J dropped 4 bases, with 14 bases sitting between them. This CDR3 has 15 amino acids. CDR3 DNA: TGTGCCAGCAGCTTGCGGACGGGCTGGGGCACTGAAGCTTTCTTT. Translated, it gives CASSLRTGWGTEAFF.

V usage is TRBV15 and J usage is TRBJ2-4; 8 nucleotides line up with TRBD2. This CDR3 has 17 amino acids. V dropped 3 bases and J dropped 0; count of bases not matched to a gene: 7. Germline V lookup: CDR1 LNHNV, CDR2 YYDKDF (reference sequence). CDR3 amino acids: CATSRGLDTLAKNIQYF. The CDR3 nucleotides are TGTGCCACCAGCAGGGGACTAGACACACTAGCCAAAAACATTCAGTACTTC.

The chain joins TRBV28 to TRBJ1-2; D unclear. The V gene's germline CDR1 is MDHEN and CDR2 SYDVKM. The ends were cut back, 8 bases at V and 5 bases at J, with 9 bases in the middle. The CDR3 extends over 11 amino acids. For the CDR3, the DNA is TGTGCCAGCCTGGAACCATATGGCTACACCTTC. Translation gives CASLEPYGYTF.

This clone was recorded once. The V gene is TRBV19, the J gene TRBJ2-3; tentative D call: TRBD2 (6 bases). The V gene's germline CDR1 is LNHDA and CDR2 SQIVND (reference sequence). V gave up 6 bases and J gave up 2 bases, with 24 bases separating them. The length of the CDR3 is 18 residues. For the CDR3, the DNA is TGTGCCAGTAGGAACGGGGGAGAACTACCCCCCACCACAGATACGCAGTATTTT. Protein: CASRNGGELPPTTDTQYF.

The chain combines TRBV7-3 with TRBJ1-4; D gene uncertain. Germline V gene lookup returns CDR1 SGHTA and CDR2 FQGTGA. The CDR3 covers 13 residues. Between the trimmed V and J ends, which lost 4 bases and 7 bases, there was a span of 10 bases. The CDR3 spells CASSSDGPEKLFF. CDR3 DNA sequence: TGTGCCAGCAGCTCCGACGGACCTGAAAAACTGTTTTTT.

This chain joins TRBV5-4 and TRBJ1-2, with D unresolved. In germline, CDR1 is SGHNT, CDR2 YYREEE (reference sequence). The CDR3 loop spans 12 amino acids. The V end lost 4 bases, the J end lost 11 bases, and 15 bases lay between the germline ends. The CDR3 coding sequence is TGTGCCAGCAGCCTACCAAGCACGGTTTACACCTTC. It translates to CASSLPSTVYTF.

V usage is TRBV2 and J usage is TRBJ1-2, with D possibly being TRBD1 (6 bases). V shed 7 bases and J shed 4 bases, with 10 bases lying between them. This CDR3 is built from 12 residues. The germline V gene encodes CDR1 SNHLY and CDR2 FYNNEI. In nucleotides, the CDR3 is TGTGCCAGCATCCAGACAGGCTATGGCTACACCTTC. Amino acids: CASIQTGYGYTF.